These 3 T cell receptor beta chains originate from one sample sequenced in a study of T cell clonality in common variable immunodeficiency (dated by TCRdb to the mid-2010s). Libraries were built with the immunoSEQ multiplex PCR assay. The clones in this table, taken by TCRdb from immuneACCESS, are in-frame only. Not every clone is retained; where verified, under half of the shortfall comes from an unresolved V gene, and the cause of the rest is unknown. The table shows more than 35,000 clones here, with no singletons. The ten largest make up about 0.7% of the sample. Sequencing was performed on peripheral blood mononuclear cells. Receptors originate from a person aged 18 to 70 in good health.

Many counts were recorded for this clone. Read sequence stops 3 residues before the CDR3 end, and the germline J gene provides the missing end. The chain links TRBV12-3 or TRBV12-4 to TRBJ1-1, with 8 bases aligning to TRBD1. J was trimmed by 2 bases and V by 7 bases; bases with no gene match: 6. CDR3 length: 14 residues. The CDR3 region is CASNDRGPNTEAFF. Partial CDR3 DNA: TGTGCCAGCAACGACAGGGGTCCAAACACTGAA.

This clone was observed many times. The read halts 3 residues ahead of the CDR3 end, with the missing end drawn from the germline J gene. This chain uses TRBV19 with TRBJ2-6, with D unresolved. With 8 bases removed from V and 0 bases from J, the gap between germline ends came to 17 bases. Germline V CDR1 and CDR2: LNHDA, SQIVND (reference sequence). The CDR3 runs to 17 residues. CDR3 DNA, as far as it was read: TGTGCCAGTGAAGTCCCGGGTTTTCGCTCTGGGGCCAACGTC. Translation: CASEVPGFRSGANV. The whole CDR3 protein reads CASEVPGFRSGANVLTF.

Only a few counts were recorded for this clone. The covered CDR3 bases are TGTGCCAGCAGTGCCCTCATGGGGGCAGAGACC. Residues: CASSALMGAET. The complete CDR3 reads CASSALMGAETQYF. The chain carries TRBV2 and TRBJ2-5; D is possibly TRBD1 (6 bases). The CDR3 is cut off 3 residues early in the read; its end comes from the germline J gene. V lost 4 bases and J lost 4, with 13 bases in between. CDR3 length: 14 amino acids. Germline CDR1 reads SNHLY; CDR2 reads FYNNEI.